Listed below are T cell receptor beta chains from one sample, sequenced in a study of PD-L1 blockade in urothelial cancer. The data were produced by immunoSEQ multiplex PCR, yet TCRdb's version contains in-frame clones alone and is incomplete. The table lists more than 75,000 clones, 90% to 95% of them singletons, with 8.5% to 9.5% in the top ten. The sample consisted of PBMCs, taken around atezolizumab (anti-PD-L1) treatment. The receptors stem from a man aged 55 to 70 with urothelial cancer. Each CDR3 is given with its conserved first and last residue. The order of the fields is V gene, J gene, D gene, clone size, CDR3 protein, CDR3 DNA. The D gene is left open where the match is weak. Size is stated for part of the rows, as once, few or many counts, or as a class when the clone is expanded.

>TRBV13|TRBJ1-1|TRBD1|.
CASSLGIGQGSTEAFF
TGTGCCAGCAGCTTAGGGATAGGACAGGGGAGCACTGAAGCTTTCTTT
>TRBV5-1|TRBJ2-3|TRBD2|.
CASSLTSGSTDTQYF
TGCGCCAGCAGCTTAACTAGCGGTAGCACAGATACGCAGTATTTT
>TRBV5-4|TRBJ2-3|TRBD2|.
CASSLNGLASTDTQYF
TGTGCCAGCAGCTTGAATGGACTAGCGAGCACAGATACGCAGTATTTT
>TRBV27|TRBJ2-2|.|.
CASSRQVSNTGELFF
TGTGCCAGCAGCAGACAGGTATCGAACACCGGGGAGCTGTTTTTT
>TRBV18|TRBJ2-7|TRBD1|.
CASSPPGVRGIEQYF
TGTGCCAGCTCACCACCGGGGGTCAGGGGGATCGAGCAGTACTTC
>TRBV4-1|TRBJ1-5|.|.
CASSQEGGKSSNQPQHF
TGCGCCAGCAGCCAAGAGGGGGGGAAATCCTCTAATCAGCCCCAGCATTTT
>TRBV11-2|TRBJ2-2|.|.
CASMPDRNTGELFF
TGTGCCAGCATGCCGGACAGAAACACCGGGGAGCTGTTTTTT
>TRBV19|TRBJ2-2|.|.
CASSIAGPRTGELFF
TGTGCCAGTAGTATAGCTGGGCCCCGGACCGGGGAGCTGTTTTTT
>TRBV7-8|TRBJ2-7|.|.
CASSLSQYEQYF
TGTGCCAGCAGCTTATCCCAATACGAGCAGTACTTC
>TRBV10-3|TRBJ2-3|TRBD2|once
CAISELGLAGDTQYF
TGTGCCATCAGTGAGTTGGGACTAGCAGGAGATACGCAGTATTTT
>TRBV25-1|TRBJ2-1|TRBD2|.
CASGLAAGAYNEQFF
TGTGCCAGCGGCCTAGCCGCGGGAGCCTACAATGAGCAGTTCTTC
>TRBV5-5|TRBJ2-2|.|.
CASSPRLNREAGELFF
TGTGCCAGCAGCCCCAGGCTTAACAGGGAAGCCGGGGAGCTGTTTTTT
>TRBV7-2|TRBJ2-7|TRBD1|.
CASSPDRVQQYF
TGTGCCAGCAGCCCAGACAGGGTACAGCAGTACTTC
>TRBV7-9|TRBJ2-7|TRBD2|.
CASSSGISGSSAYEQYF
TGTGCCAGCAGCTCAGGGATTAGCGGGTCTAGCGCCTACGAGCAGTACTTC
>TRBV6-1|TRBJ2-7|TRBD1|.
CASSVHRGYEQYF
TGTGCCAGCAGTGTGCACAGGGGCTACGAGCAGTACTTC
>TRBV11-2|TRBJ2-7|.|.
CASSPGPSYEQYF
TGTGCCAGCAGCCCTGGCCCTTCCTACGAGCAGTACTTC
>TRBV7-2|TRBJ2-5|TRBD1|.
CASSWDRGAETQYF
TGTGCCAGCAGCTGGGACAGGGGAGCAGAGACCCAGTACTTC
>TRBV6-6|TRBJ2-7|TRBD1|.
CASSYYPGQVTYEQYF
TGTGCCAGCAGTTACTATCCGGGACAGGTCACCTACGAGCAGTACTTC
>TRBV5-1|TRBJ2-2|.|.
CASSSRTANTGELFF
TGCGCCAGCTCAAGCAGGACTGCGAACACCGGGGAGCTGTTTTTT
>TRBV19|TRBJ2-1|TRBD2|.
CASSGKAPEPTSGRNHEQFF
TGTGCCAGTAGTGGAAAGGCCCCCGAACCGACTAGCGGGAGAAACCATGAGCAGTTCTTC
>TRBV30|TRBJ1-6|TRBD1|.
CAWSFSRTGRGSPLHF
TGTGCCTGGAGTTTTTCTCGGACAGGGAGGGGTTCACCCCTCCACTTT
>TRBV7-2|TRBJ2-5|TRBD2|.
CASSWGGDQETQYF
TGTGCCAGCAGCTGGGGGGGGGACCAAGAGACCCAGTACTTC
>TRBV2|TRBJ1-5|.|.
CASNLGNQPQHF
TGTGCCAGCAACCTCGGGAATCAGCCCCAGCATTTT
>TRBV5-1|TRBJ1-6|TRBD1|.
CASTLDREGSPLHF
TGCGCCAGCACCTTAGACAGGGAAGGGTCACCCCTCCACTTT
>TRBV6-5|TRBJ1-1|.|.
CASSYAALGGTEAFF
TGTGCCAGCAGTTATGCGGCGTTGGGGGGTACTGAAGCTTTCTTT
>TRBV4-2|TRBJ1-5|TRBD1|.
CASSRGSNQPQHF
TGTGCCAGTAGCAGGGGGAGCAATCAGCCCCAGCATTTT